Below, 9 T cell receptor beta chains from the same sample are listed, as sequenced in a study of cytomegalovirus exposure and HLA in healthy donors. A multiplex PCR was run with 60 Vbeta primers and 13 Jbeta primers. The data were produced by immunoSEQ multiplex PCR, yet TCRdb's version contains in-frame clones alone and is incomplete. The profile shows 150,000 to 200,000 clones, 68% of them singletons. Sequencing was carried out using PBMCs. The receptors stem from a man aged 45-60 years in good health and CMV-seronegative.

J is TRBJ2-3 and V is TRBV7-8; 7 bases align to TRBD1. The V gene's germline CDR1 is SGHVS and CDR2 FQNEAQ. V lost 5 bases, J lost 0 bases, and 8 bases stayed unmatched. The CDR3 extends over 16 amino acids. The CDR3 loop is CASSLRQGPSTDTQYF. The CDR3 DNA follows: TGTGCCAGCAGCCTCCGACAGGGCCCCAGCACAGATACGCAGTATTTT.

The rearrangement links TRBV19 to TRBJ1-2; tentative D call: TRBD1 (5 bases). This CDR3 is 15 amino acids long. Germline CDR1 LNHDA, CDR2 SQIVND (reference sequence). V lost 5 bases and J 8 bases, leaving 21 bases between the germline ends. The CDR3, as DNA: TGTGCCAGTAGTCCCCTGTTAACGGGGGGTAACGGCTACACCTTC. Translating gives CASSPLLTGGNGYTF.

This clone was recorded a few times. This chain links TRBV15 with TRBJ1-2; D is uncertain. Germline values: CDR1 LNHNV, CDR2 YYDKDF (reference sequence). CDR3 length: 13 amino acids. V was shortened by 5 bases and J by 6 bases, with 13 bases between the two germline ends. As DNA, the CDR3 is TGTGCCACCAGCGACACCGTAGAGAATGGCTACACCTTC. Translating gives CATSDTVENGYTF.

V gene TRBV4-2 combines with J gene TRBJ2-3; 8 bases align to TRBD2. Losses at the gene ends were 1 base for V and 6 bases for J; bases not matched to a gene: 18. This CDR3 is 19 amino acids long. Germline V CDR1 and CDR2: LGHNA, YNFKEQ. The CDR3 DNA is TGTGCCAGCAGCCAAGCCCTCGGTATAGCGGGGCCACTCGGGGATACGCAGTATTTT. Its translation: CASSQALGIAGPLGDTQYF.

The chain recombines TRBV19 with TRBJ1-6; 9 bases match TRBD1. After removal of 7 bases from V and 7 bases from J, the junction contained 11 bases not matched to a gene. The length of the CDR3 is 16 residues. Germline V gives CDR1 LNHDA, CDR2 SQIVND (reference sequence). CDR3 residues: CASTRAPGTGNSPLHF. The CDR3 DNA follows: TGTGCCAGTACCAGGGCCCCCGGGACAGGGAATTCACCCCTCCACTTT.

The rearrangement uses TRBV29-1 and TRBJ2-2; maybe TRBD2 (7 bases). The V and J ends lost 4 bases and 7 bases respectively, with 13 bases between them. The CDR3 has 13 residues. Looked up from germline, CDR1 is SQVTM and CDR2 is ANQGSEA. The CDR3: CSVVRGGNGELFF. CDR3 in DNA: TGCAGCGTTGTTAGGGGGGGCAACGGGGAGCTGTTTTTT.

This clone was counted a single time. V gene TRBV27 combines with J gene TRBJ2-3; 9 nucleotides align to TRBD2. Germline-derived CDR1 and CDR2 are MNHEY and SMNVEV (reference sequence). The CDR3 is 16 residues long. V lost 8 bases, J lost 1 base, and 10 bases stayed unmatched. DNA of the CDR3: TGTGCCAGCGGCACAGTAGCGGGGGCCCGCACAGATACGCAGTATTTT. Amino acid sequence: CASGTVAGARTDTQYF.

On this clone itself: The sample has other DNA sequences that encode this CDR3 too. The chain employs TRBV7-9 and TRBJ1-1; unclear D gene. Trimming took off 1 base at V and 4 bases at J, with 10 bases between the two ends. Germline V gene sequence: CDR1 SEHNR, CDR2 FQNEAQ (reference sequence). This CDR3 spans 14 amino acids. As DNA, the CDR3 is TGTGCCAGCAGCTTAGAGGGCGGAGGCACTGAAGCTTTCTTT. Amino acid sequence: CASSLEGGGTEAFF.

This clone came up a few times. The chain joins TRBV28 to TRBJ2-3, with D perhaps matching TRBD2 (6 bases). CDR3 length: 16 amino acids. The V end was cut by 5 bases, the J end by 7 bases, with 22 bases between. Germline CDR1 and CDR2: MDHEN and SYDVKM. The CDR3 DNA reads TGTGCCAGCAGTGCCTCTCTCGGGACTCCCCTCCATACGCAGTATTTT. Translated: CASSASLGTPLHTQYF. The full variable domain, rest sourced from reference TRBV28 and TRBJ2-3, is DVKVTQSSRYLVKRTGEKVFLECVQDMDHENMFWYRQDPGLGLRLIYFSYDVKMKEKGDIPEGYSVSREKKERFSLILESASTNQTSMYLCASSASLGTPLHTQYFGPGTRLTVL.